This entry features one TCR beta chain sequence. What it recognizes is unknown. This sample was taken from a study of Ad26.COV2.S vaccination and SARS-CoV-2 variants. Across the whole study: It was the COV1001 Ad26.COV2.S trial arm that included the donor.

As to treatment: around 19 received Ad26.COV2.S at low or high dose, single or two shots; roughly five received placebo; per-sample allocation not given. Specimen acquisition occurred on day 63 following the initial vaccine or placebo injection. Aged 18-55 years, donor was enrolled in Boston in about 2020. The CDR3 spans 18 residues. Germline V gene sequence: CDR1 SGHNT, CDR2 YENEEA. Unmatched junction bases numbered 8, after V lost 2 bases and J lost 5 bases. Regarding the study as a whole: Researchers cautioned that TCR breadth and depth analyses may have underestimated total T cell responses.

Clones were sequenced by immunoSEQ multiplex PCR, and TCRdb holds only the in-frame ones, with some missing. The table lists 350,000 to 500,000 clones, roughly nine tenths of them singletons. Sequencing was performed on peripheral blood, taken in a trial of Ad26.COV2.S vaccine versus placebo. The genes are TRBV11-3 and TRBJ2-2, with TRBD2 matching 13 bases. This clonotype originated in a person aged 18-60 years who received the Ad26.COV2.S COVID-19 vaccine or a placebo. DNA for the CDR3: TGTGCCAGCAGCTTACTACTAGCGGGAGGGCCGTATACCGGGGAGCTGTTTTTT. Its translation: CASSLLLAGGPYTGELFF.